These 12 T cell receptor beta chains share one sample of origin, sequenced in a study of spatial heterogeneity in lung cancer. General study findings and limits: Expanded alpha and beta TCR counts within tumors tracked tumor mutation counts.

This sample's time point: sample taken at primary tumor resection. Antigens of these TCRs are unknown. One entry per CDR3 protein results from TCRdb running MiXCR on the 5' RACE reads. The table has 20,000 to 25,000 distinct CDR3 sequences, approximately 16% seen once. Sequencing used lung tumor tissue, obtained at surgery. These receptors all come from a female donor with early-stage non-small cell lung cancer.

Ten or more counts support this clonotype. V and J are TRBV9 and TRBJ2-7; 7 bases are a match to TRBD2. The CDR3 sequence is 14 residues long. V shed 5 bases and J 0 bases; nucleotides not matched to a gene: 5. Germline CDR1 SGDLS, CDR2 YYNGEE. DNA of the CDR3: TGTGCCAGCAGTCGTAGCGGGTTCTCCTACGAGCAGTACTTC. Its translation: CASSRSGFSYEQYF.

The rearrangement joins TRBV27 to TRBJ2-5, with TRBD2 matching 9 bases. The V segment lost 6 bases and the J segment 4 bases; nucleotides outside the gene matches: 3. Germline CDR1 MNHEY, CDR2 SMNVEV (reference sequence). CDR3 length: 13 residues. The CDR3 is CASSRGLAETQYF. DNA for the CDR3: TGTGCCAGCAGCCGGGGACTAGCAGAGACCCAGTACTTC.

This clonotype was seen a few times. The chain recombines TRBV4-1 with TRBJ2-5, with 8 bases fitting TRBD2. The CDR3 sequence is 17 residues long. Germline lookup yields CDR1 MGHRA and CDR2 YSYEKL. The junction had 8 bases not matched to a gene; V was cut back by 0 bases and J by 2 bases. This chain's CDR3 is CASSQDRAGGIQETQYF. In DNA, the CDR3 is TGCGCCAGCAGCCAAGATCGCGCGGGAGGAATTCAAGAGACCCAGTACTTC.

This clonotype appeared once. A junction end diverges from the germline sequence, so it may reflect a read error. This chain joins TRBV12-3 or TRBV12-4 and TRBJ2-7; D possibly matches TRBD1 or TRBD2 (6 bases each). The CDR3 length is 14 residues. CDR3 nucleotides: TGTGCCAGAAGTCGGGGGCAGGCTGGCGACGAGAAGTACTTC. Amino acids: CARSRGQAGDEKYF.

This clonotype was seen a handful of times. The V and J genes are TRBV3-1 and TRBJ2-5; TRBD2 matches 10 bases. With V trimmed by 2 bases and J by 2 bases, 2 bases remained unmatched. CDR1 and CDR2 from the germline V gene are LGHDT and YNNKEL (reference sequence). This CDR3 region has 15 residues. CDR3 bases: TGTGCCAGCAGCCAACGAGCGGGAGGGCAAGAGACCCAGTACTTC. The encoded protein is CASSQRAGGQETQYF.

This chain uses TRBV19 with TRBJ1-4; 8 bases align to TRBD1. The germline V gene encodes CDR1 LNHDA and CDR2 SQIVND (reference sequence). This CDR3 is built from 14 residues. V lost 7 bases to trimming and J lost 8 bases; unmatched junction nucleotides: 9. The CDR3 DNA is TGTGCCAGTAACGACAGGGGCCGAGGGGAAAAACTGTTTTTT. It translates to CASNDRGRGEKLFF.

The chain combines TRBV6-5 with TRBJ2-6; D is perhaps TRBD2 (5 bases). The V end was cut by 8 bases, the J end by 0 bases, with 26 bases between. The germline V gene encodes CDR1 MNHEY and CDR2 SVGAGI. CDR3 length equals 20 residues. CDR3 amino acids: CASRSPRQARGLSGANVLTF. The CDR3 coding sequence is TGTGCCAGCCGTAGCCCCCGGCAGGCTCGAGGACTCTCTGGGGCCAACGTCCTGACTTTC.

This clonotype is labeled medium-sized. This chain links TRBV6-5 with TRBJ1-4, with D tentatively TRBD1 (5 bases). The ends were cut back, 7 bases at V and 6 bases at J, with 15 bases in the middle. Germline CDR1 MNHEY, CDR2 SVGAGI. The CDR3 is made up of 14 amino acids. The chain's CDR3 is CASKDQGWDEKLFF. CDR3 nucleotides: TGTGCCAGCAAGGATCAGGGCTGGGATGAAAAACTGTTTTTT.

This clonotype was seen at least ten times. The chain employs TRBV10-3 and TRBJ2-3, with TRBD1 matching 7 bases. Germline loops: CDR1 ENHRY, CDR2 SYGVKD. The CDR3 has 16 residues. V was clipped by 3 bases and J by 0 bases; unmatched bases: 6. CDR3 protein: CAISEWGQLSTDTQYF. The CDR3 DNA sequence: TGTGCCATCAGTGAATGGGGACAGTTAAGCACAGATACGCAGTATTTT.

This clonotype appeared a few times. The V call is TRBV19, the J call TRBJ2-1; the match to TRBD2 covers 9 bases. CDR1 is LNHDA and CDR2 is SQIVND in the germline V gene (reference sequence). J lost 4 bases, V lost 7 bases, and 5 bases had no gene match. There are 14 residues in the CDR3. The DNA of the CDR3 is TGTGCCAGTATGCGGGAGGGCAGATACAATGAGCAGTTCTTC. As protein: CASMREGRYNEQFF.

This clonotype has ten or more counts. This sequence joins TRBV7-8 and TRBJ2-7; D might be TRBD2 (6 bases). V was clipped by 4 bases and J by 3 bases, with 25 bases between them. The CDR3 covers 18 residues. The germline V gene has CDR1 SGHVS and CDR2 FQNEAQ. The CDR3 sequence is CASSWSPPAPGRNYEQYF. The CDR3 bases are TGTGCCAGCAGCTGGTCCCCCCCTGCACCAGGGAGGAACTACGAGCAGTACTTC.

The CDR3 DNA follows: TGCGCCAGCAGCCAAGTTTGGTGGGGGGCCTACAATGAGCAGTTCTTC. This gives the protein CASSQVWWGAYNEQFF. This chain joins TRBV4-1 and TRBJ2-1; tentative D call: TRBD2 (6 bases). The CDR3 length is 16 residues. V lost 1 base, J lost 2 bases, and 12 bases lay in between. Germline CDR1 and CDR2: MGHRA and YSYEKL.